These T cell receptor beta chains were read from a single sample in a study of blood T cell repertoires in COVID-19. Some clones are missing from TCRdb's copy, which holds only in-frame ones; the method was immunoSEQ multiplex PCR. Of 250,000 or so clones listed, around 84% are singletons. Sequenced: PBMCs or T cells enriched from blood (not recorded which). Receptors were obtained from a woman between 50 and 59 years old who had recovered from COVID-19. Both conserved end residues are part of each CDR3. A D gene is named only where the DNA matches it firmly. The size of a clone is reported for some rows only, either as once, few or many, or as a class for expanded clones.

V: TRBV2; size: NA; J: TRBJ1-1; D: NA; DNA: TGTGCCAGCAGTATCGACAGAAGCAACACTGAAGCTTTCTTT; CDR3: CASSIDRSNTEAFF
V: TRBV6-5; size: NA; J: TRBJ1-2; D: NA; DNA: TGTGCCAGCAGTTACCTGGCAGGGGAGAATGGCTACACCTTC; CDR3: CASSYLAGENGYTF
V: TRBV30; size: NA; J: TRBJ2-5; D: TRBD2; DNA: TGTGCCTGGGCTGTAGCGGGAGGCGAGACCCAGTACTTC; CDR3: CAWAVAGGETQYF
V: TRBV5-8; size: NA; J: TRBJ2-1; D: TRBD1; DNA: TGTGCCAGCAGCTGGACAGGAGTAGTCTACAATGAGCAGTTCTTC; CDR3: CASSWTGVVYNEQFF
V: TRBV3-1/TRBV3-2; size: NA; J: TRBJ2-1; D: NA; DNA: TGTGCCAGCAGCGACCGCGACTCCGGACAGTTCTTC; CDR3: CASSDRDSGQFF
V: TRBV3-1/TRBV3-2; size: NA; J: TRBJ1-2; D: NA; DNA: TGTGCCAGCAGCCGACAGGAGATCCCCTCTGGCTACACCTTC; CDR3: CASSRQEIPSGYTF
V: TRBV5-1; size: NA; J: TRBJ2-5; D: TRBD1; DNA: TGCGCCAGCAGCTTGGAGGGGACAGGGGGCCGGAAGACCCAGTACTTC; CDR3: CASSLEGTGGRKTQYF
V: TRBV7-3; size: NA; J: TRBJ2-2; D: NA; DNA: TGTGCCAGCAGCTTAACTAGGCGAGGGCGGACCGGGGAGCTGTTTTTT; CDR3: CASSLTRRGRTGELFF
V: TRBV5-1; size: once; J: TRBJ2-7; D: TRBD2; DNA: TGCGCCAGCAGCTTGGCCACCGGGAGGGACTCCTACGAGCAGTACTTC; CDR3: CASSLATGRDSYEQYF
V: TRBV5-1; size: NA; J: TRBJ1-6; D: NA; DNA: TGCGCCAGCAGCTTGGTCGGGAGCTCCTATAATTCACCCCTCCACTTT; CDR3: CASSLVGSSYNSPLHF
V: TRBV3-1/TRBV3-2; size: NA; J: TRBJ1-1; D: NA; DNA: TGTGCCAGCAGCGTAAGCCCCAGGGCTGAAGCTTTCTTT; CDR3: CASSVSPRAEAFF
V: TRBV20-1; size: NA; J: TRBJ2-1; D: NA; DNA: TGCAGTGCTAGTATGCGAATGCGGTCGGTCGGTCCGTTCTTC; CDR3: CSASMRMRSVGPFF
V: TRBV5-6; size: NA; J: TRBJ2-1; D: TRBD2; DNA: TGTGCCAGCAGACCAACTAGCGGGAGATCCTACAATGAGCAGTTCTTC; CDR3: CASRPTSGRSYNEQFF
V: TRBV11-2; size: NA; J: TRBJ2-3; D: NA; DNA: TGTGCCAGCAGCTTGGGCAGGGCAGAAGATACGCAGTATTTT; CDR3: CASSLGRAEDTQYF
V: TRBV7-9; size: NA; J: TRBJ2-7; D: TRBD1; DNA: TGTGCCAGCAGCAACCGGGACAGGGGGCACGACCCCAGCTCCTACGAGCAGTACTTC; CDR3: CASSNRDRGHDPSSYEQYF
V: TRBV18; size: NA; J: TRBJ1-6; D: TRBD1; DNA: TGTGCCAGCTCACCAAGGGGGACAGAGTATAATTCACCCCTCCACTTT; CDR3: CASSPRGTEYNSPLHF
V: TRBV12-3/TRBV12-4; size: NA; J: TRBJ1-2; D: NA; DNA: TGTGCCAGCAGTTTCGGGGGGCTTAATGGCTACACCTTC; CDR3: CASSFGGLNGYTF
V: TRBV19; size: NA; J: TRBJ2-1; D: NA; DNA: TGTGCCAGTAGTATACTGTTCTCCTACAATGAGCAGTTCTTC; CDR3: CASSILFSYNEQFF
V: TRBV30; size: NA; J: TRBJ1-6; D: NA; DNA: TGTGCCTACATCCCGGGAACAACGCCCTATAATTCACCCCTCCACTTT; CDR3: CAYIPGTTPYNSPLHF
V: TRBV5-1; size: NA; J: TRBJ2-7; D: TRBD1; DNA: TGCGCCAGCAGCTGGGACAGGGCCTACGAGCAGTACTTC; CDR3: CASSWDRAYEQYF
V: TRBV5-1; size: once; J: TRBJ2-1; D: TRBD2; DNA: TGCGCCAGCAGCTTGGTAAGCGGGAGCTCCTACAATGAGCAGTTCTTC; CDR3: CASSLVSGSSYNEQFF
V: TRBV6-2/TRBV6-3; size: NA; J: TRBJ1-5; D: TRBD1; DNA: TGTGCCAGCAGCCACAAGGACAGGCCACAGCATTTT; CDR3: CASSHKDRPQHF
V: TRBV18; size: NA; J: TRBJ1-5; D: NA; DNA: TGTGCCAGCTCACCCACAGGGTTAGGCAATCAGCCCCAGCATTTT; CDR3: CASSPTGLGNQPQHF
V: TRBV4-2; size: NA; J: TRBJ1-1; D: NA; DNA: TGTGCCAGCAGCCAAGTCGCCAGTAACACTGAAGCTTTCTTT; CDR3: CASSQVASNTEAFF
V: TRBV30; size: NA; J: TRBJ2-3; D: NA; DNA: TGTGCCTGGAGTAGCAGCGCTAGCACAGATACGCAGTATTTT; CDR3: CAWSSSASTDTQYF
V: TRBV7-2; size: NA; J: TRBJ1-1; D: NA; DNA: TGTGCCAGCAGCCCCGGGCGGGAAACTGAAGCTTTCTTT; CDR3: CASSPGRETEAFF
V: TRBV2; size: NA; J: TRBJ1-5; D: NA; DNA: TGTGCCAGCAGCGAAACCTTCAGGTCGAGCCAGCCCCAGCATTTT; CDR3: CASSETFRSSQPQHF
V: TRBV11-2; size: NA; J: TRBJ2-7; D: NA; DNA: TGTGCCAGCAGCCCACACTCGAGTAGCGCGAGCTCCTACGAGCAGTACTTC; CDR3: CASSPHSSSASSYEQYF
V: TRBV10-2; size: NA; J: TRBJ2-3; D: NA; DNA: TGCGCCAGCAGTGAGTCGACCAGGGATACGCAGTATTTT; CDR3: CASSESTRDTQYF
V: TRBV5-5; size: once; J: TRBJ2-5; D: TRBD1; DNA: TGTGCCAGCAGCTTGGTAGGGACAGGGGGCATGGAGACCCAGTACTTC; CDR3: CASSLVGTGGMETQYF
V: TRBV4-2; size: NA; J: TRBJ2-7; D: TRBD1; DNA: TGTGCCAGCAGCCAAGGTGGACAGGCAGTCGACGAGCAGTACTTC; CDR3: CASSQGGQAVDEQYF
V: TRBV5-1; size: NA; J: TRBJ2-3; D: NA; DNA: TGCGCCAGCACCACCCGGAGGTCTAGCACAGATACGCAGTATTTT; CDR3: CASTTRRSSTDTQYF
V: TRBV7-2; size: NA; J: TRBJ2-3; D: TRBD1; DNA: TGTGCCAGCAGCCCAGACAGGGTCACAGATACGCAGTATTTT; CDR3: CASSPDRVTDTQYF